These T cell receptor beta chains were read from a single sample in a study of cytomegalovirus exposure and HLA in healthy donors. Assay: immunoSEQ multiplex PCR; the TCRdb copy retains only in-frame clones and omits some. The repertoire holds around 94,000 clones, 65% to 85% seen once, with over 15% in the top ten. Sequencing used PBMCs. The receptors come from an older woman in good health and CMV-seropositive. CDR3s include the opening cysteine and the closing phenylalanine or tryptophan. D genes are given only for firm matches. Clone sizes are given selectively: once, few, many, or a class where the clone is expanded.

abundance: -
d_gene: TRBD1
j_gene: TRBJ2-1
v_gene: TRBV5-1
CDR3nt: TGCGCCAGCAGCCCGGGACAGGGCAAAGGCGAGCAGTTCTTC
CDR3aa: CASSPGQGKGEQFF

abundance: -
d_gene: -
j_gene: TRBJ1-1
v_gene: TRBV7-3
CDR3nt: TGTGCCAGCAGCTTAACTGGGGCGGCGAACACTGAAGCTTTCTTT
CDR3aa: CASSLTGAANTEAFF

abundance: -
d_gene: TRBD2
j_gene: TRBJ2-7
v_gene: TRBV4-1
CDR3nt: TGCGCCAGCAGCCTGGGACTAGCAGACTACGAGCAGTACTTC
CDR3aa: CASSLGLADYEQYF

abundance: -
d_gene: -
j_gene: TRBJ2-3
v_gene: TRBV2
CDR3nt: TGTGCCAGCACCGGGGACTTCAGTACGCAGTATTTT
CDR3aa: CASTGDFSTQYF

abundance: few
d_gene: -
j_gene: TRBJ2-7
v_gene: TRBV6-6
CDR3nt: TGTGCCGCCCGGGGACTCCCCTCCTACGAGCAGTACTTC
CDR3aa: CAARGLPSYEQYF

abundance: -
d_gene: -
j_gene: TRBJ2-1
v_gene: TRBV29-1
CDR3nt: TGCAGCGTTGAAGATCCCCAACGGTCCTACAATGAGCAGTTCTTC
CDR3aa: CSVEDPQRSYNEQFF

abundance: -
d_gene: -
j_gene: TRBJ2-7
v_gene: TRBV6-5
CDR3nt: TGTGCCACCGCGACTAGAGGGCGTCCTGAGCAGTACTTC
CDR3aa: CATATRGRPEQYF

abundance: -
d_gene: TRBD1
j_gene: TRBJ1-3
v_gene: TRBV2
CDR3nt: TGTGCCAGCAGTGGGGACAGGGTGGGGAACACCATATATTTT
CDR3aa: CASSGDRVGNTIYF

abundance: few
d_gene: TRBD1
j_gene: TRBJ2-7
v_gene: TRBV28
CDR3nt: TGTGCCAGCAGTTCAGTGGGGACAGGGGGCTACGAGCAGTACTTC
CDR3aa: CASSSVGTGGYEQYF

abundance: many
d_gene: -
j_gene: TRBJ1-3
v_gene: TRBV10-2
CDR3nt: TGCGCCGGGGGACATTGTGGCTCTGGAAACACCATATATTTT
CDR3aa: CAGGHCGSGNTIYF

abundance: -
d_gene: -
j_gene: TRBJ2-7
v_gene: TRBV20-1
CDR3nt: TGCAGTGCTAGAGATACCTACGAGCAGTACTTC
CDR3aa: CSARDTYEQYF

abundance: -
d_gene: TRBD1
j_gene: TRBJ2-2
v_gene: TRBV7-2
CDR3nt: TGTGCCAGCAGATCCGGGACAGGGCGAACCGGGGAGCTGTTTTTT
CDR3aa: CASRSGTGRTGELFF

abundance: once
d_gene: TRBD1
j_gene: TRBJ1-1
v_gene: TRBV19
CDR3nt: TGTGCCAGTAGTAAACAGGGGAGTATGAACACTGAAGCTTTCTTT
CDR3aa: CASSKQGSMNTEAFF

abundance: -
d_gene: -
j_gene: TRBJ2-3
v_gene: TRBV19
CDR3nt: TGTGCCAGTAGTATAGATCGGGCGGGACCTTCGGCAGATACGCAGTATTTT
CDR3aa: CASSIDRAGPSADTQYF

abundance: -
d_gene: -
j_gene: TRBJ1-2
v_gene: TRBV30
CDR3nt: TGTGCCTCCAGTGGTGGCTACACCTTC
CDR3aa: CASSGGYTF

abundance: -
d_gene: -
j_gene: TRBJ2-2
v_gene: TRBV25-1
CDR3nt: TGTGCCAGCAGTGTCGCGGGGTACGGGGAGCTGTTTTTT
CDR3aa: CASSVAGYGELFF

abundance: -
d_gene: -
j_gene: TRBJ2-2
v_gene: TRBV30
CDR3nt: TGTGCCTGGAGTGTACGGGTGTTCAGGGAGCTGTTTTTT
CDR3aa: CAWSVRVFRELFF

abundance: -
d_gene: -
j_gene: TRBJ1-4
v_gene: TRBV18
CDR3nt: TGTGCCAGCTCTCCAAACCCCGGTGCAACTAATGAAAAACTGTTTTTT
CDR3aa: CASSPNPGATNEKLFF

abundance: -
d_gene: TRBD2
j_gene: TRBJ2-1
v_gene: TRBV5-1
CDR3nt: TGCGCCAGCAGCTTGGCCCAGACTAGCGCACATGAGCAGTTCTTC
CDR3aa: CASSLAQTSAHEQFF

abundance: -
d_gene: -
j_gene: TRBJ2-1
v_gene: TRBV5-8
CDR3nt: TGTGCCAGCAGCTTTCACTCCATCAATGAGCAGTTCTTC
CDR3aa: CASSFHSINEQFF

abundance: -
d_gene: -
j_gene: TRBJ2-2
v_gene: TRBV7-9
CDR3nt: TGTGCCAGCAGCTTAGCGACAGGGACTTCCGGGGAGCTGTTTTTT
CDR3aa: CASSLATGTSGELFF

abundance: -
d_gene: TRBD2
j_gene: TRBJ2-7
v_gene: TRBV30
CDR3nt: TGTGCCTGGAGTGTAAGTAGCGGGAGCCTCGAGCAGTACTTC
CDR3aa: CAWSVSSGSLEQYF

abundance: few
d_gene: -
j_gene: TRBJ1-2
v_gene: TRBV30
CDR3nt: TGTGCCTGGCGTGTGAGGGCCGCCTCTTATGGCTACACCTTC
CDR3aa: CAWRVRAASYGYTF

abundance: -
d_gene: -
j_gene: TRBJ2-3
v_gene: TRBV9
CDR3nt: TGTGCCAGCAGCGTTCCGGTCGAGGGCACAGATACGCAGTATTTT
CDR3aa: CASSVPVEGTDTQYF

abundance: -
d_gene: TRBD1
j_gene: TRBJ1-6
v_gene: TRBV19
CDR3nt: TGTGCCAGTAGCGCCGGGACAGCTAATTCACCCCTCCACTTT
CDR3aa: CASSAGTANSPLHF

abundance: -
d_gene: TRBD2
j_gene: TRBJ2-2
v_gene: TRBV10-1
CDR3nt: TGCGCCAGCAGCCGACTAGCGGGAAGAACCGGGGAGCTGTTTTTT
CDR3aa: CASSRLAGRTGELFF

abundance: -
d_gene: -
j_gene: TRBJ2-5
v_gene: TRBV9
CDR3nt: TGTGCCAGCAGCGTAGCGGGAAGGGAAGAGACCCAGTACTTC
CDR3aa: CASSVAGREETQYF

abundance: -
d_gene: TRBD1
j_gene: TRBJ2-2
v_gene: TRBV12-5
CDR3nt: TGTGCTAGTGGTTTGACAGGGGCTCACCCCGGGGAGCTGTTTTTT
CDR3aa: CASGLTGAHPGELFF

abundance: -
d_gene: TRBD2
j_gene: TRBJ2-1
v_gene: TRBV9
CDR3nt: TGTGCCAGCAGCGTAGGGGGGGCGGGAGGGAATGAGCAGTTCTTC
CDR3aa: CASSVGGAGGNEQFF

abundance: -
d_gene: -
j_gene: TRBJ2-3
v_gene: TRBV4-1
CDR3nt: TGCGCCAGCAGCCAAGAGACTCACGGCGATACGCAGTATTTT
CDR3aa: CASSQETHGDTQYF

abundance: -
d_gene: TRBD2
j_gene: TRBJ2-1
v_gene: TRBV4-2
CDR3nt: TGTGCCAGCAGCCAAGAGAGGGGCGGGAGTCGGTACAATGAGCAGTTCTTC
CDR3aa: CASSQERGGSRYNEQFF

abundance: -
d_gene: -
j_gene: TRBJ1-1
v_gene: TRBV19
CDR3nt: TGTGCCAGTAGTGCCAGTCCACAGGGCCGCACTGAAGCTTTCTTT
CDR3aa: CASSASPQGRTEAFF

abundance: few
d_gene: TRBD2
j_gene: TRBJ2-1
v_gene: TRBV4-1
CDR3nt: TGCGCCAGCAGCCTAATGGGTCTAGCGGATTACAATGAGCAGTTCTTC
CDR3aa: CASSLMGLADYNEQFF

abundance: once
d_gene: TRBD1
j_gene: TRBJ2-1
v_gene: TRBV5-8
CDR3nt: TGTGCCAGCAGCTTGGCGCAGGGGGCACGGGAGCAGTTCTTC
CDR3aa: CASSLAQGAREQFF

abundance: -
d_gene: -
j_gene: TRBJ2-1
v_gene: TRBV9
CDR3nt: TGTGCCAGCAGCGTAGCGGGGGCCTACAATGAGCAGTTCTTC
CDR3aa: CASSVAGAYNEQFF

abundance: -
d_gene: TRBD1
j_gene: TRBJ1-5
v_gene: TRBV10-3
CDR3nt: TGTGCCATCAGTGAGTCCGGACAGGGGACTCAGCCCCAGCATTTT
CDR3aa: CAISESGQGTQPQHF

abundance: -
d_gene: -
j_gene: TRBJ2-1
v_gene: TRBV11-2
CDR3nt: TGTGCCAGCAGCGGGACCGGGACAAGATACAATGAGCAGTTCTTC
CDR3aa: CASSGTGTRYNEQFF

abundance: -
d_gene: TRBD2
j_gene: TRBJ2-7
v_gene: TRBV30
CDR3nt: TGTGCCTGGAGTGTAACTAGCGGGCTTAACGAGCAGTACTTC
CDR3aa: CAWSVTSGLNEQYF

abundance: -
d_gene: -
j_gene: TRBJ2-3
v_gene: TRBV28
CDR3nt: TGTGCCAGCAGTTTACTATCTTACGGGGAGCGCACAGATACGCAGTATTTT
CDR3aa: CASSLLSYGERTDTQYF

abundance: -
d_gene: -
j_gene: TRBJ1-6
v_gene: TRBV30
CDR3nt: TGTGCCTGGAGAGGGGGTGGCTCCTATAATTCACCCCTCCACTTT
CDR3aa: CAWRGGGSYNSPLHF

abundance: -
d_gene: TRBD1
j_gene: TRBJ2-7
v_gene: TRBV19
CDR3nt: TGTGCCAGTAGTATGGGGACAGGGGTACTCGAGCAGTACTTC
CDR3aa: CASSMGTGVLEQYF

abundance: -
d_gene: -
j_gene: TRBJ2-1
v_gene: TRBV30
CDR3nt: TGTGCCTGGAGTGGAGACAATGAGCAGTTCTTC
CDR3aa: CAWSGDNEQFF

abundance: -
d_gene: -
j_gene: TRBJ2-2
v_gene: TRBV5-1
CDR3nt: TGCGCCAGCAGCTTGGAAGGGGGAAGGACCGGGGAGCTGTTTTTT
CDR3aa: CASSLEGGRTGELFF

abundance: -
d_gene: -
j_gene: TRBJ1-1
v_gene: TRBV11-2
CDR3nt: TGTGCCAGCAGCTTAGTAGGGGGGGAGACAACCAACACTGAAGCTTTCTTT
CDR3aa: CASSLVGGETTNTEAFF

abundance: -
d_gene: -
j_gene: TRBJ1-1
v_gene: TRBV18
CDR3nt: TGTGCCAGCTCACCTCCGCGTGGAACAGGGTCCTATGAAGCTTTCTTT
CDR3aa: CASSPPRGTGSYEAFF

abundance: -
d_gene: TRBD1
j_gene: TRBJ1-2
v_gene: TRBV10-2
CDR3nt: TGCGCCAGCAGAGATACACTTCGACAGGGAGTTGGTGGCTACACCTTC
CDR3aa: CASRDTLRQGVGGYTF

abundance: -
d_gene: -
j_gene: TRBJ2-2
v_gene: TRBV7-9
CDR3nt: TGTGCCAGCAGCTTAATGGGAGGCACCGGGGAGCTGTTTTTT
CDR3aa: CASSLMGGTGELFF

abundance: -
d_gene: -
j_gene: TRBJ2-5
v_gene: TRBV4-2
CDR3nt: TGTGCCAGCAGCCAAGTCGGACCGCGGGGGCAGACCCAGTACTTC
CDR3aa: CASSQVGPRGQTQYF

abundance: -
d_gene: -
j_gene: TRBJ1-2
v_gene: TRBV18
CDR3nt: TGTGCCAGCTCACCAAATATTCTCGGGGGCTACACCTTC
CDR3aa: CASSPNILGGYTF

abundance: -
d_gene: TRBD1
j_gene: TRBJ1-2
v_gene: TRBV19
CDR3nt: TGTGCCAGTAGTCCCCAGGGACAGGGAAGCTACACCTTC
CDR3aa: CASSPQGQGSYTF

abundance: -
d_gene: -
j_gene: TRBJ2-1
v_gene: TRBV5-1
CDR3nt: TGCGCCAGTTCTGGACAGAATGAGCAGTTCTTC
CDR3aa: CASSGQNEQFF

abundance: -
d_gene: TRBD1
j_gene: TRBJ1-6
v_gene: TRBV30
CDR3nt: TGTGCCGTTAACAGGGGAAGCGCCTATAATTCACCCCTCCACTTT
CDR3aa: CAVNRGSAYNSPLHF

abundance: -
d_gene: TRBD2
j_gene: TRBJ2-1
v_gene: TRBV5-1
CDR3nt: TGCGCCAGCAAGGGGGGGACTAGCGGGAGAAGTTACAATGAGCAGTTCTTC
CDR3aa: CASKGGTSGRSYNEQFF